Following are 20 T cell receptor beta chains from one sample sequenced in a study of T cells in Graves' hyperthyroidism and ophthalmopathy (dated by TCRdb to the late 2010s). Libraries were constructed by multiplex PCR. Sequencing was performed on an Illumina HiSeq 2000. The TCR beta CDR3 regions were amplified from RNA transcripts. A first-round RT-PCR of the TCR CDR3 used the HTBI primer set with the Qiagen OneStep RT-PCR kit. TCRdb trimmed public reads at Q25 via fastp, called clones via MiXCR and kept in-frame beta chains. All rows with the same CDR3 protein become a single entry with the most common DNA and genes. The sample has some 600,000 distinct CDR3 sequences on record, approximately 14% of them singletons. The leading ten clones occupy more than 5% of the sample. The specimen sequenced was blood. All receptors come from a woman in her twenties or thirties with Graves' hyperthyroidism that later progressed to Graves' ophthalmopathy.

The rearrangement links TRBV20-1 to TRBJ2-5, with unresolved D. CDR1 and CDR2 (germline): DFQATT, SNEGSKA (reference sequence). The V end was cut by 3 bases, the J end by 9 bases, with 14 bases between. The CDR3 runs 12 residues. As DNA, the CDR3 is TGCAGTGCTAGGTATGGCCCTGAGGCCCAGTACTTC. It yields the protein CSARYGPEAQYF.

This clonotype was counted many times. This sequence joins TRBV28 and TRBJ1-1, with 8 bases lining up with TRBD1. Germline CDR1 and CDR2: MDHEN and SYDVKM. There are 13 residues in the CDR3. J lost 6 bases, V lost 2 bases, and 2 bases had no gene match. CDR3 loop: CASSLQGAAEAFF. DNA of the CDR3: TGTGCCAGCAGTTTACAGGGGGCTGCTGAAGCTTTCTTT.

This clonotype appeared many times. The V gene is TRBV27, the J gene TRBJ1-2; TRBD1 matches at 8 bases. CDR1 is MNHEY and CDR2 is SMNVEV in the germline V gene (reference sequence). V shed 3 bases and J 10 bases; nucleotides not matched to a gene: 10. The CDR3 totals 14 residues. CDR3 amino acids: CASSFGRAGQVYTF. The CDR3 region has the DNA TGTGCCAGCAGTTTCGGGCGGGCGGGACAGGTCTACACCTTC.

This clonotype was observed many times. This chain joins TRBV19 and TRBJ1-2; 7 positions match TRBD1. Germline V lookup: CDR1 LNHDA, CDR2 SQIVND (reference sequence). The CDR3 extends over 14 amino acids. Trimming took 5 bases from V and 6 from J; bases not matched to a gene: 9. The CDR3 coding sequence is TGTGCCAGTAGTGTCCTACAGGGGTGGAATGGCTACACCTTC. It is translated as CASSVLQGWNGYTF.

Only one count was recorded for this clonotype. One end of the junction does not line up with germline, which may come from a read error. The chain is built from TRBV11-2 and TRBJ2-5; the D gene is possibly TRBD2 (6 bases). Germline V gene sequence: CDR1 SGHAT, CDR2 FQNNGV. The CDR3 loop spans 16 amino acids. The CDR3 loop reads CASSLRRTGGHETQYF. The CDR3 region has the DNA TGTGCCAGCAGCTTACGGCGAACCGGGGGTCATGAGACCCAATACTTC.

On this clonotype itself: A much larger clone differs from this one at a single base, so this may be a read error. This CDR3 fails to terminate in the conserved phenylalanine or tryptophan, so it likely reflects a read error. The chain recombines TRBV9 with TRBJ1-2; perhaps TRBD1 as D (5 bases). Trimming shortened V by 3 bases and J by 4 bases, and 19 bases separated the two germline ends. CDR3 length equals 16 residues. CDR1 is SGDLS, CDR2 YYNGEE, per germline. CDR3 sequence reads: CASSEGSTSAAYGYTL. CDR3 nucleotide sequence: TGTGCCAGCAGCGAGGGGTCCACCTCGGCCGCCTATGGCTACACCCTC.

In its sample, this clonotype was seen many times. The chain uses TRBV28 and TRBJ2-5; the match to TRBD2 covers 7 bases. V shed 2 bases, J shed 13 bases, and the junction held 13 bases outside the gene matches. Germline V CDR1 and CDR2: MDHEN, SYDVKM. The CDR3 loop spans 14 amino acids. The CDR3 here is CASSLTPGLGLWYF. In DNA, the CDR3 is TGTGCCAGCAGTTTAACCCCCGGACTAGGTTTGTGGTACTTC.

This clonotype was seen ten or more times. The rearrangement uses TRBV28 and TRBJ2-7, with D possibly matching TRBD1 (6 bases). Trimming removed 5 bases at V and 0 bases at J, with 11 bases between. Germline CDR1 is MDHEN and CDR2 is SYDVKM. This CDR3 region has 14 residues. The CDR3 region has the DNA TGTGCCAGCAGTCGACAGGCCTTCTCCTACGAGCAGTACTTC. This sequence encodes CASSRQAFSYEQYF.

On this clonotype: A junction boundary mismatches the germline segment, possibly from a read error. The gene calls are TRBV7-9 and TRBJ2-2; tentative D call: TRBD2 (5 bases). Germline V gene data show CDR1 as SEHNR and CDR2 as FQNEAQ (reference sequence). The length of the CDR3 is 14 residues. Here the CDR3 DNA reads TGTGCCAGCGAGACGACTCTGAGCACCGGGGAGCTGATTTTT. Translation: CASETTLSTGELIF.

This clonotype was seen ten or more times. The gene calls are TRBV6-1 and TRBJ1-5; maybe TRBD1 (6 bases). V lost 6 bases to trimming and J lost 1 base, with 13 bases between them. Germline values: CDR1 MNHNS, CDR2 SASEGT. The CDR3 covers 15 residues. The CDR3 here is CASRQYRESNQPQHF. The CDR3 DNA sequence: TGTGCCAGCAGACAATACAGGGAGAGCAATCAGCCCCAGCATTTT.

This clonotype showed up many times. The chain joins TRBV20-1 to TRBJ1-5, with a weak D call TRBD1 (6 bases). Germline V gives CDR1 DFQATT, CDR2 SNEGSKA (reference sequence). Trimming removed 6 bases from V and 7 bases from J, with 25 bases in between. CDR3 length: 16 residues. CDR3 in amino acids: CSAAEGVQEKGQPQHF. CDR3 in DNA: TGCAGTGCCGCGGAGGGGGTACAAGAAAAAGGCCAGCCCCAGCATTTT.

This clonotype was observed at least ten times. V gene TRBV6-1 combines with J gene TRBJ1-1; D is unresolved. The CDR3 consists of 11 residues. The V gene's germline CDR1 is MNHNS and CDR2 SASEGT. Trimming pared 5 bases from V and 6 bases from J, leaving 7 bases between. The CDR3 DNA is TGTGCCAGCAGTATTGGCTCTGAAGCTTTCTTT. Protein product: CASSIGSEAFF.

The chain employs TRBV7-2 and TRBJ1-5, with TRBD1 matching over 10 bases. The ends lost 5 bases at V and 2 bases at J; junction bases unmatched: 9. Germline V gene lookup returns CDR1 SGHTA and CDR2 FQGNSA. CDR3 length: 17 amino acids. The CDR3 DNA sequence: TGTGCCAGCAGCCCGTACCCGGGACAGGGGCGCAATCAGCCCCAGCATTTT. This translates into CASSPYPGQGRNQPQHF.

The gene calls are TRBV4-3 and TRBJ2-5; TRBD2 aligns across 10 bases. V gave up 0 bases and J gave up 1 base; unmatched junction bases: 11. Germline CDR1 LGHNA, CDR2 YSLEER. The CDR3 spans 19 residues. The CDR3 loop is CASSQDLLRAGGLQETQYF. The CDR3 DNA reads TGCGCCAGCAGCCAAGACCTTTTGCGAGCGGGAGGGCTCCAAGAGACCCAGTACTTC.

This clonotype was counted only a few times. A read error may be the cause here, since a much bigger clone is one base away. CDR3 DNA sequence: TGTGCCAGCAGTCCTCAAGGGGACGGGCCCTACGAGCAGTACTTC. This gives the protein CASSPQGDGPYEQYF. This rearrangement joins TRBV25-1 to TRBJ2-7, with D tentatively TRBD1 or TRBD2 (5 bases each). This CDR3 region has 15 residues. Trimming shortened V by 5 bases and J by 2 bases, and 16 bases separated the two germline ends. The germline gives CDR1 MGHDK, CDR2 SYGVNS.

The sample holds many counts of this clonotype. In nucleotides, the CDR3 is TGTGCCATCAGTGAGACCTCCTACACAGATACGCAGTATTTT. As protein: CAISETSYTDTQYF. This sequence joins TRBV10-3 and TRBJ2-3, with D uncertain. In germline, CDR1 is ENHRY, CDR2 SYGVKD. V was pared by 2 bases and J by 2 bases, with 8 bases between. This CDR3 region has 14 residues.

This clonotype came up many times. The chain joins TRBV9 to TRBJ1-1; no definite D call. CDR3 length: 15 residues. Germline V gene sequence: CDR1 SGDLS, CDR2 YYNGEE. V lost 0 bases and J 0 bases, leaving 9 bases between the germline ends. CDR3 in amino acids: CASSVEGGMNTEAFF. The CDR3 DNA reads TGTGCCAGCAGCGTAGAGGGAGGCATGAACACTGAAGCTTTCTTT.

This chain joins TRBV2 and TRBJ2-3; 11 nucleotides line up with TRBD1. V lost 5 bases, J lost 6 bases, and 7 bases stayed unmatched. This CDR3 has 15 residues. Germline V CDR1 and CDR2: SNHLY, FYNNEI. The CDR3 bases are TGTGCCAGCAGTACGGACAGGGGGCGCTTGGATACGCAGTATTTT. This encodes CASSTDRGRLDTQYF.

This clonotype was counted ten times or more. The rearrangement uses TRBV30 and TRBJ2-7; D may be TRBD1 (5 bases). The CDR3 runs to 11 residues. The ends were cut back, 3 bases at V and 4 bases at J, with 7 bases in the middle. Germline assignment: CDR1 GTSNPN and CDR2 SVGIG (reference sequence). This CDR3 reads CAWRTVYEQYF. The CDR3, as DNA: TGTGCCTGGAGGACAGTTTACGAGCAGTACTTC.

The chain joins TRBV5-4 to TRBJ2-7; D not resolved. The CDR3 runs 15 residues. Trimming took off 0 bases at V and 3 bases at J, with 13 bases between the two ends. Germline assignment: CDR1 SGHNT and CDR2 YYREEE (reference sequence). Here the CDR3 reads CASSLAGRSDYEQYF. CDR3 nucleotide sequence: TGTGCCAGCAGCTTGGCGGGCAGAAGCGACTACGAGCAGTACTTC. Full variable domain (outside the CDR3, taken from reference TRBV5-4 and TRBJ2-7): ETGVTQSPTHLIKTRGQQVTLRCSSQSGHNTVSWYQQALGQGPQFIFQYYREEENGRGNFPPRFSGLQFPNYSSELNVNALELDDSALYLCASSLAGRSDYEQYFGPGTRLTVT.